The source of this T cell receptor beta chain is a study of cytotoxic CD8 clonotypes in ibrutinib-treated CLL (dated by TCRdb to the early 2020s). In terms of the full investigation: The cohort had 11 to 12 relapsed/refractory and around 16 treatment-naive patients; 17 to 18 were IGHV unmutated. Responses were partial in around 25 patients and complete in 2; after median 68 months follow-up, around 15 stayed in remission and some twelve progressed. Samples at response were collected after a median of about twelve months of treatment, with a range of 6 to 36 months. Samples averaged 255,043 productive templates and approximately 100,000 productive rearrangements. Longitudinal samples were obtainable from about 30% of the roughly 90 participants in the trial. Cryopreserved peripheral blood mononuclear cells were obtained prior to treatment, at the time of response, and at either disease progression or sustained remission. All remission and progressive disease samples were collected while patients were still receiving ibrutinib.

General study outcomes and caveats: At baseline, clonality was higher than in age-matched healthy donors and showed a strong correlation with circulating CD8+ T-cell counts. Clonality increased at ibrutinib response, stayed stable in sustained remission, and fell back toward baseline at progression. Sampling times were not matched between patients in sustained remission and patients whose disease was progressing, and lymph node repertoires were not examined. Public clonotypes were rare and either contracted or stayed stable during treatment, and the rise in clonality at ibrutinib response reflected the expansion of private clonotypes.

Including the terminal cysteine and phenylalanine, the CDR3 comprises 16 residues. This entry keeps only the CDR3 DNA: 48 bases, framed from base 1. The junction shows trimming of 5 bases on V and 3 bases on J, plus 19 bases between the germline ends. Per the germline V gene, SGHTA is the CDR1 and FQGNSA is the CDR2. Each clonotype received, on average, about 10x coverage in deep resolution sequencing performed on a MiSeq, where the target depth lay between 1 in 1 million and 1 in 200,000 T cells. The immunoSEQ hsTCRB Kit was used to generate TCR beta libraries. Per the original workflow: The data were analyzed with ImmunoSEQ Analyzer and ImmunoSEQ Data Assistant, and V, D and J gene assignments followed IMGT definitions. Clonality, with values ranging from 0 to 1, was calculated as one minus the normalized Shannon entropy of productive rearrangement frequencies. Only overrepresented clonotypes making up at least 0.05% of each patient's repertoire were included in the public clonotype analysis. Roughly 13 age-matched healthy donor repertoires from immuneACCESS were used as controls for clonality. As stored in TCRdb, this immuneACCESS dataset retains in-frame rearrangements with V and J assigned. A fraction of the clones does not appear; measured against another copy, unresolved V genes explain less than half of the discrepancy, and the remainder lacks a known reason. V, J and clone size are taken as reported in that table, and D and trimming were inferred from the DNA itself. For this sample there are 300,000 or so clones; roughly two thirds appear just once. Of the sample, roughly 6% falls within the top ten clones.

Notes on this clone: Its antigen specificity is not known. No clone much larger than this one lies a single base away; base qualities are absent.

For TCR beta library preparation, around 2 micrograms of genomic DNA were isolated from cryopreserved PBMCs. Longitudinal blood samples from CLL patients receiving ibrutinib monotherapy were subjected to high-throughput TCR beta sequencing. The patients took part in an open-label, single-center phase 2 trial of ibrutinib monotherapy. The sample here was PBMCs, taken after 36 months of ibrutinib treatment. The chain uses TRBV7-2 and TRBJ1-1; a confident D gene designation cannot be given. The clonotype originates from a human donor with chronic lymphocytic leukemia. The CDR3 is CASSPAGGRRDTEAFF. The DNA is as follows: TGTGCCAGCAGCCCAGCGGGAGGGAGGAGGGACACTGAAGCTTTCTTT.